A single sample gave rise to the 32 T cell receptor beta chains below, sequenced in a study of blood T cell repertoires in COVID-19. Assay used: immunoSEQ multiplex PCR; TCRdb lists only in-frame clones, some missing. The sample has 150,000 to 250,000 clones; around 75% are singletons. Source material: peripheral blood. Every receptor here comes from a woman aged 35 to 49 with COVID-19, enrolled during active disease.

This chain joins TRBV4-2 and TRBJ2-3; 9 bases map to TRBD1. With 4 bases clipped from V and 2 bases from J, the junction kept 4 bases outside the gene matches. CDR1 is LGHNA and CDR2 is YNFKEQ in the germline V gene. CDR3 length: 15 amino acids. The CDR3 DNA reads TGTGCCAGCAGCCGGGACAGGGAATTCACAGATACGCAGTATTTT. Amino acid sequence: CASSRDREFTDTQYF.

The chain recombines TRBV9 with TRBJ2-7; TRBD2 agrees at 7 bases. There are 16 residues in the CDR3. Trimming at V came to 1 base and at J to 2 bases, leaving 9 bases not matched to a gene. CDR1 is SGDLS and CDR2 is YYNGEE in the germline V gene. CDR3 loop: CASSVTSSGYAYEQYF. The CDR3 region has the DNA TGTGCCAGCAGCGTAACCTCTAGCGGCTACGCCTACGAGCAGTACTTC.

The chain has TRBV6-5 and TRBJ1-5, with D possibly matching TRBD1 (6 bases). Germline-derived CDR1 and CDR2 are MNHEY and SVGAGI. The CDR3 length is 13 residues. Trimming shortened V by 8 bases and J by 6 bases, and 14 bases separated the two germline ends. The CDR3 nucleotides read TGTGCCAGCGGTATAACAGGGAGTCAGCCCCAGCATTTT. Protein: CASGITGSQPQHF.

The genes are TRBV7-2 and TRBJ2-5; 8 bases are a match to TRBD2. Germline loops: CDR1 SGHTA, CDR2 FQGNSA. The CDR3 extends over 14 amino acids. Trimming at V came to 1 base and at J to 5 bases, leaving 3 bases not matched to a gene. Here the CDR3 DNA reads TGTGCCAGCAGCTTAGTTAGCGGGGACGAGACCCAGTACTTC. Translating it yields CASSLVSGDETQYF.

The chain carries TRBV5-1 and TRBJ2-2, with D maybe TRBD1 (5 bases). The CDR3 loop spans 17 amino acids. Germline CDR1 SGHRS, CDR2 YFSETQ. V lost 0 bases, J lost 1 base, and 13 bases lay in between. CDR3 sequence reads: CASSLEGSGLNTGELFF. CDR3 DNA sequence: TGCGCCAGCAGCTTGGAGGGGTCGGGTTTGAACACCGGGGAGCTGTTTTTT.

The V call is TRBV7-3, the J call TRBJ2-6, with D perhaps matching TRBD1 (6 bases). CDR3 size: 20 residues. Trimming left V 5 bases short and J 1 base short, with 24 bases between. Germline V gives CDR1 SGHTA, CDR2 FQGTGA. Here the CDR3 reads CASSPKDVRTAPSGANVLTF. The CDR3 DNA is TGTGCCAGCAGCCCGAAAGACGTCAGGACAGCTCCATCTGGGGCCAACGTCCTGACTTTC.

The chain joins TRBV4-1 to TRBJ2-7; 10 bases map to TRBD1. Looked up from germline, CDR1 is MGHRA and CDR2 is YSYEKL. The CDR3 spans 15 residues. V trimming: 4 bases; J trimming: 5 bases; junction bases outside the gene matches: 8. The CDR3 DNA follows: TGCGCCAGCAGCCGACAAGGGACAGGGGACCACGAGCAGTACTTC. Residues: CASSRQGTGDHEQYF.

This clone occurred once. The gene calls are TRBV27 and TRBJ1-5; D perhaps matches TRBD1 (5 bases). V was pared by 6 bases and J by 6 bases, with 12 bases between. In germline, CDR1 is MNHEY, CDR2 SMNVEV (reference sequence). The CDR3 is 13 residues long. The CDR3 loop is CASSFGRGQPQHF. The CDR3 bases are TGTGCCAGCAGCTTCGGAAGGGGTCAGCCCCAGCATTTT.

The gene calls are TRBV4-3 and TRBJ2-2; 7 bases line up with TRBD1. Looked up from germline, CDR1 is LGHNA and CDR2 is YSLEER. After removal of 3 bases from V and 5 bases from J, the junction contained 9 bases not matched to a gene. The CDR3 extends over 16 amino acids. The CDR3 bases are TGCGCCAGCAGCCAGGACGTACAGGGGCCGACCGGGGAGCTGTTTTTT. Protein sequence: CASSQDVQGPTGELFF.

This chain joins TRBV6-5 and TRBJ1-6, with TRBD1 identical over 8 bases. Germline V CDR1 and CDR2: MNHEY, SVGAGI. V dropped 6 bases and J dropped 9; count of bases not matched to a gene: 4. There are 13 residues in the CDR3. The CDR3 bases are TGTGCCAGCAGGGTGACAGGGGCTTCACCCCTCCACTTT. Protein product: CASRVTGASPLHF.

CDR3 sequence: CASSFGVLYEQYF. CDR3 nucleotides: TGTGCCAGTAGTTTCGGGGTCCTCTACGAGCAGTACTTC. This chain connects TRBV19 to TRBJ2-7; possible D gene TRBD2, 5 bases. This CDR3 is built from 13 residues. CDR1 LNHDA and CDR2 SQIVND come from the germline V gene (reference sequence). The V end lost 5 bases, the J end lost 3 bases, and 11 bases lay between the germline ends. The whole variable domain, filled in from reference TRBV19 and TRBJ2-7, reads DGGITQSPKYLFRKEGQNVTLSCEQNLNHDAMYWYRQDPGQGLRLIYYSQIVNDFQKGDIAEGYSVSREKKESFPLTVTSAQKNPTAFYLCASSFGVLYEQYFGPGTRLTVT.

V gene TRBV27 combines with J gene TRBJ2-1, with 14 bases lining up with TRBD2. The CDR3 is made up of 15 amino acids. With V trimmed by 5 bases and J by 9 bases, 6 bases remained unmatched. Germline-derived CDR1 and CDR2 are MNHEY and SMNVEV (reference sequence). The CDR3 nucleotides read TGTGCCAGCAGTCACGGACTAGCGGGAGGAGGTGAGCAGTTCTTC. Residues: CASSHGLAGGGEQFF.

The rearrangement uses TRBV27 and TRBJ1-3, with D perhaps TRBD1 (5 bases). In germline, CDR1 is MNHEY, CDR2 SMNVEV (reference sequence). The germline V and J ends were trimmed by 5 bases and 0 bases, with 14 bases remaining between them. The CDR3 contains 16 residues. The CDR3: CASSGGGSYSGNTIYF. CDR3 DNA sequence: TGTGCCAGCAGTGGGGGAGGGTCCTACTCTGGAAACACCATATATTTT.

This clone was counted only a few times. The rearrangement uses TRBV6-6 and TRBJ2-7; 7 bases agree with TRBD2. The length of the CDR3 is 14 residues. The ends lost 6 bases at V and 4 bases at J; junction bases unmatched: 9. The V gene's germline CDR1 is MNHNY and CDR2 SVGAGI (reference sequence). This chain's CDR3 is CASSPRGDGYEQYF. For the CDR3, the DNA is TGTGCCAGCAGCCCACGGGGGGATGGGTACGAGCAGTACTTC.

The sample holds one count of this clone. In the same sample, other DNA sequences code for this CDR3. This sequence joins TRBV5-1 and TRBJ1-1, with TRBD1 matching 7 bases. The CDR3 totals 13 residues. Trimming removed 0 bases from V and 7 bases from J; junction bases left unmatched: 3. Germline assignment: CDR1 SGHRS and CDR2 YFSETQ. CDR3 sequence: CASSLGQGLEAFF. CDR3 in DNA: TGCGCCAGCAGCTTGGGACAGGGCCTTGAAGCTTTCTTT.

The chain is built from TRBV9 and TRBJ1-5, with D perhaps TRBD1 (5 bases). The V and J ends lost 3 bases and 4 bases respectively, with 14 bases between them. CDR1 and CDR2 from the germline V gene are SGDLS and YYNGEE. The CDR3 has 15 amino acids. CDR3 nucleotide sequence: TGTGCCAGCAGCGCCTCGGCAGGGCTAAATCAGCCCCAGCATTTT. Residues: CASSASAGLNQPQHF. The whole variable domain, remainder taken from reference TRBV9 and TRBJ1-5, is DSGVTQTPKHLITATGQRVTLRCSPRSGDLSVYWYQQSLDQGLQFLIQYYNGEERAKGNILERFSAQQFPDLHSELNLSSLELGDSALYFCASSASAGLNQPQHFGDGTRLSIL.

The V call is TRBV6-5, the J call TRBJ2-1; 9 positions agree with TRBD2. This CDR3 has 14 amino acids. Germline V gene data show CDR1 as MNHEY and CDR2 as SVGAGI. Unmatched junction bases numbered 6, after V lost 4 bases and J lost 8 bases. The CDR3 spells CASSSRLAEHEQFF. The DNA of the CDR3 is TGTGCCAGCAGTTCCCGACTAGCGGAGCATGAGCAGTTCTTC.

The chain has TRBV5-1 and TRBJ1-6; D is unresolved. Germline-derived CDR1 and CDR2 are SGHRS and YFSETQ. This CDR3 comprises 14 residues. V was clipped by 0 bases and J by 8 bases, with 9 bases between them. CDR3 sequence: CASSLETADSPLHF. For the CDR3, the DNA is TGCGCCAGCAGCTTGGAAACAGCAGATTCACCCCTCCACTTT.

This clone was seen a few times. The chain recombines TRBV12-3 or TRBV12-4 with TRBJ2-1, with D unresolved. V lost 3 bases to trimming and J lost 9 bases, with 6 bases between them. The CDR3 contains 11 residues. This chain's CDR3 is CASSFTSEQFF. CDR3 DNA sequence: TGTGCCAGCAGTTTTACAAGTGAGCAGTTCTTC.

V gene TRBV5-1 combines with J gene TRBJ2-2, with TRBD2 matching 15 bases. This CDR3 region has 16 residues. From germline, CDR1 is SGHRS and CDR2 YFSETQ. V dropped 4 bases and J dropped 6; count of bases not matched to a gene: 4. CDR3 loop: CASSLRTSGGAGELFF. In DNA, the CDR3 is TGCGCCAGCAGCCTACGGACTAGCGGGGGGGCCGGGGAGCTGTTTTTT.

This chain links TRBV28 with TRBJ1-5, with D possibly being TRBD1 (5 bases). In germline, CDR1 is MDHEN, CDR2 SYDVKM. This CDR3 has 13 amino acids. V was clipped by 5 bases and J by 5 bases, with 10 bases between them. The chain's CDR3 is CASSQGGHQPQHF. The CDR3, as DNA: TGTGCCAGCAGTCAGGGAGGTCATCAGCCCCAGCATTTT. Complete variable domain (other parts from reference TRBV28 and TRBJ1-5): DVKVTQSSRYLVKRTGEKVFLECVQDMDHENMFWYRQDPGLGLRLIYFSYDVKMKEKGDIPEGYSVSREKKERFSLILESASTNQTSMYLCASSQGGHQPQHFGDGTRLSIL.

This chain joins TRBV7-3 and TRBJ2-3, with TRBD1 as a possible D gene (7 bases). The CDR3 extends over 18 amino acids. Germline V gene sequence: CDR1 SGHTA, CDR2 FQGTGA. Trimming removed 5 bases from V and 2 bases from J, with 23 bases in between. DNA for the CDR3: TGTGCCAGCAGCCTAAGGAGTGGTCAGGGGGGCTCCACAGATACGCAGTATTTT. The encoded protein is CASSLRSGQGGSTDTQYF.

The genes are TRBV5-4 and TRBJ1-1; 9 bases are a match to TRBD1. V gave up 0 bases and J gave up 5 bases; unmatched junction bases: 5. The germline V gene has CDR1 SGHNT and CDR2 YYREEE (reference sequence). The CDR3 totals 15 residues. As DNA, the CDR3 is TGTGCCAGCAGCTTGGCACAGGGGGCTGGGACTGAAGCTTTCTTT. As protein: CASSLAQGAGTEAFF.

The chain combines TRBV5-1 with TRBJ2-7, with a tentative D call TRBD2 (5 bases). The ends were cut back, 0 bases at V and 5 bases at J, with 15 bases in the middle. Per germline, CDR1 SGHRS and CDR2 YFSETQ. This CDR3 is built from 15 residues. CDR3 amino acids: CASSLEGDRLHEQYF. The CDR3 coding sequence is TGCGCCAGCAGCTTGGAAGGTGATAGACTACACGAGCAGTACTTC.

This rearrangement joins TRBV6-5 to TRBJ1-5; 7 bases map to TRBD1. V shed 6 bases, J shed 5 bases, and the junction held 10 bases outside the gene matches. The CDR3 spans 15 residues. Germline CDR1 and CDR2: MNHEY and SVGAGI. CDR3 DNA sequence: TGTGCCAGCAGACCCTCAACAGGGGCATATCAGCCCCAGCATTTT. Translation gives CASRPSTGAYQPQHF.

This clone appeared a single time. The chain combines TRBV6-1 with TRBJ1-1, with 7 bases fitting TRBD1. The CDR3 extends over 14 amino acids. The trim removed 4 bases at V and 5 bases at J, leaving 7 bases unmatched. Per germline, CDR1 MNHNS and CDR2 SASEGT. CDR3 sequence reads: CASSVETGLTEAFF. The DNA of the CDR3 is TGTGCCAGCAGTGTAGAGACAGGGTTGACTGAAGCTTTCTTT.

The chain joins TRBV5-1 to TRBJ2-7, with TRBD2 identical over 7 bases. V trimming: 0 bases; J trimming: 3 bases; junction bases outside the gene matches: 6. This CDR3 has 15 amino acids. Germline lookup yields CDR1 SGHRS and CDR2 YFSETQ. CDR3 nucleotides: TGCGCCAGCAGCTTGGCCCCGACTAGCAGCTACGAGCAGTACTTC. This gives the protein CASSLAPTSSYEQYF.

This clone was seen at least ten times. The sample contains more than one DNA sequence encoding this CDR3. The chain combines TRBV7-2 with TRBJ2-7, with D possibly matching TRBD1 (6 bases). Trimming pared 5 bases from V and 4 bases from J, leaving 9 bases between. Germline V gives CDR1 SGHTA, CDR2 FQGNSA. This CDR3 region has 12 residues. In DNA, the CDR3 is TGTGCCAGCAGCCCGGACAGATACGAGCAGTACTTC. It codes for CASSPDRYEQYF.

The V call is TRBV2, the J call TRBJ1-2, with D perhaps matching TRBD1 (5 bases). Trimming took 3 bases from V and 5 from J, leaving 13 bases between them. The CDR3 length is 14 residues. Germline values: CDR1 SNHLY, CDR2 FYNNEI. CDR3 residues: CASSENGAGYGYTF. The CDR3 DNA follows: TGTGCCAGCAGTGAGAACGGGGCGGGGTATGGCTACACCTTC.

CDR3 nucleotide sequence: TGTGCCAGTAGTGCAGGACAGTCTTATCAGCCCCAGCATTTT. Its protein is CASSAGQSYQPQHF. The chain employs TRBV19 and TRBJ1-5, with D possibly TRBD1 on 6 matching bases. The germline V gene encodes CDR1 LNHDA and CDR2 SQIVND (reference sequence). Trimming removed 5 bases from V and 5 bases from J, with 13 bases in between. This CDR3 has 14 residues.

The rearrangement uses TRBV7-2 and TRBJ2-5; 9 bases fit TRBD1. The trim removed 2 bases at V and 2 bases at J, leaving 6 bases unmatched. CDR1 and CDR2 (germline): SGHTA, FQGNSA. The CDR3 has 16 residues. Here the CDR3 reads CASSLSSGTGQETQYF. The DNA of the CDR3 is TGTGCCAGCAGCTTATCCTCCGGGACAGGGCAAGAGACCCAGTACTTC.

This rearrangement joins TRBV27 to TRBJ2-5; TRBD2 agrees at 9 bases. Germline lookup yields CDR1 MNHEY and CDR2 SMNVEV (reference sequence). The J segment lost 4 bases and the V segment lost 1 base, leaving 4 bases of the junction unmatched. The CDR3 covers 15 residues. The CDR3 loop is CASSLLARGGETQYF. CDR3 in DNA: TGTGCCAGCAGTTTATTAGCGCGGGGGGGAGAGACCCAGTACTTC.